These 9 T cell receptor beta chains were sequenced from one sample in a study of shared clonotypes between healthy human individuals. Profiling relied on immunoSEQ multiplex PCR, and the TCRdb table lists in-frame clones only, not all of them. The profile shows some 2,500,000 clones, roughly 93% of them singletons. The sample was naive CD4+ T cells from PBMCs. Subset of the sample: CD45RA+ positively selected. The origin of the receptors is a man aged 18 to 30 in good health. Some clones in this sample may be carry-over from other donors' samples.

As regards this clone: This CDR3 is also generated by other DNA sequences in the sample. Here the CDR3 DNA reads TGTGCCAGCAGCGTAGCGGCAGATACGCAGTATTTT. Translated: CASSVAADTQYF. The chain has TRBV9 and TRBJ2-3; D gene uncertain. Trimming removed 0 bases at V and 4 bases at J, with 3 bases between. CDR3 length: 12 residues. The germline V gene has CDR1 SGDLS and CDR2 YYNGEE.

J is TRBJ2-7 and V is TRBV6-1, with 8 bases lining up with TRBD1. Germline-derived CDR1 and CDR2 are MNHNS and SASEGT. The CDR3 loop spans 14 amino acids. V was pared by 10 bases and J by 5 bases, with 13 bases of the junction left unmatched. In DNA form, the CDR3 reads TGTGCCACCGGGCCCCCAGGGGGCCTCGACGAGCAGTACTTC. This encodes CATGPPGGLDEQYF.

This sequence joins TRBV11-3 and TRBJ2-1, with a possible D match to TRBD1 (5 bases). CDR3 size: 12 residues. V lost 2 bases and J 9 bases, leaving 8 bases between the germline ends. Looked up from germline, CDR1 is SGHNT and CDR2 is YENEEA. This CDR3 is CASSLYRGEQFF. The DNA for the CDR3 is TGTGCCAGCAGCTTATATAGGGGTGAGCAGTTCTTC.

The gene calls are TRBV6-1 and TRBJ2-7; D call uncertain. V was trimmed by 2 bases and J by 4 bases, leaving 15 bases between them. From germline, CDR1 is MNHNS and CDR2 SASEGT. This CDR3 region has 15 residues. The CDR3 sequence: CASSEQVFSFYEQYF. The CDR3 DNA is TGTGCCAGCAGTGAACAGGTCTTCAGCTTTTACGAGCAGTACTTC.

Comment on this clone: An end of the junction differs from the germline gene, which may be a read error. The V call is TRBV2, the J call TRBJ2-7, with D perhaps TRBD2 (6 bases). The germline gives CDR1 SNHLY, CDR2 FYNNEI. The CDR3 has 13 residues. The CDR3 spells CASSEGPSSEQYF. The CDR3, as DNA: TGTGCCAGCTCGGAGGGCCCATCCTCCGAGCAGTACTTC.

The V and J genes are TRBV30 and TRBJ1-6; 8 positions agree with TRBD1. Germline trimming cut 0 bases from V and 9 bases from J; bases unmatched to any gene: 4. Germline CDR1 is GTSNPN and CDR2 is SVGIG (reference sequence). The CDR3 covers 14 residues. The CDR3 here is CAWSVITGGSPLHF. The CDR3 DNA is TGTGCCTGGAGTGTAATAACAGGGGGTTCACCCCTCCACTTT.

The chain links TRBV7-3 to TRBJ1-2; a weak D match, TRBD1 (5 bases). The V end was cut by 2 bases, the J end by 7 bases, with 14 bases between. Germline-derived CDR1 and CDR2 are SGHTA and FQGTGA. The CDR3 consists of 14 residues. CDR3 in amino acids: CASSLGRASGGYTF. The CDR3, as DNA: TGTGCCAGCAGCTTAGGCAGGGCGAGCGGTGGCTACACCTTC.

This sequence joins TRBV5-1 and TRBJ2-1, with no clear D. The CDR3 runs 13 residues. V was trimmed by 0 bases and J by 10 bases, leaving 11 bases between them. Germline V gene lookup returns CDR1 SGHRS and CDR2 YFSETQ. The CDR3 loop is CASSLGSVTEQFF. In DNA form, the CDR3 reads TGCGCCAGCAGCTTGGGCTCCGTTACCGAGCAGTTCTTC.

This clone appeared a single time. The chain couples TRBV15 to TRBJ1-1, with D unresolved. This CDR3 spans 11 amino acids. The germline gives CDR1 LNHNV, CDR2 YYDKDF (reference sequence). Trimming left V 1 base short and J 8 bases short, with 5 bases between. DNA of the CDR3: TGTGCCACCAGCAGAGTGGGAGAAGCTTTCTTT. The encoded protein is CATSRVGEAFF.